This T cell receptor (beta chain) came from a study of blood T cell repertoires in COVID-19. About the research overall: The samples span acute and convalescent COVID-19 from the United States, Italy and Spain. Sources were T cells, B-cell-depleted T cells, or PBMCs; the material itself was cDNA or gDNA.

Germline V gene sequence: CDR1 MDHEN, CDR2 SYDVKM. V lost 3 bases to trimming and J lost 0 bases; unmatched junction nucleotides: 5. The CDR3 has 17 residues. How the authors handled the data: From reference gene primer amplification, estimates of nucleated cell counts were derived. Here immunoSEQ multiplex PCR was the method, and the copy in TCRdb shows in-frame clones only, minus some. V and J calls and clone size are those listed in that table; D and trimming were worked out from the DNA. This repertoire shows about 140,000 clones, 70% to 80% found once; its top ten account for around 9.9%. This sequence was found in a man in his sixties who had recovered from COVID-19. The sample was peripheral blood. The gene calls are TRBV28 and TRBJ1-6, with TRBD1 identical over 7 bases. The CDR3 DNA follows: TGTGCCAGCAGTTTGGACAGGTTGAGCTCCTATAATTCACCCCTCCACTTT. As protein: CASSLDRLSSYNSPLHF.